A selection of T cell receptor beta chains follows, all from one sample in a study of T cell responses to AZD1222 COVID-19 vaccine. TCRdb's copy holds only in-frame clones and misses some; the assay was immunoSEQ multiplex PCR. The repertoire includes about 160,000 clones, around 93% of them detected once, and 4.4% sits in the top ten. The source was peripheral blood, collected on day 0 of AZD1222 vaccination. The receptors derive from an adult in good health. The CDR3 runs from the conserved cysteine through the conserved F or W. D genes are given only for firm matches. Only part of the rows carry a size: once, few, many, or a class if the clone is expanded.

cdr3_nt cdr3_aa v_call d_call clone_size j_call
TGTGCCAGCGGGCAGGGACTAGGGTACAATGAGCAGTTCTTC CASGQGLGYNEQFF TRBV9 TRBD2 - TRBJ2-1
TGTGCCTGGAGTGGGAGGGGACTTGGAAACACCATATATTTT CAWSGRGLGNTIYF TRBV30 - - TRBJ1-3
TGTGCCTGGGGGGCGGGGTCCGGCCGCACCATATATTTT CAWGAGSGRTIYF TRBV30 - once TRBJ1-3
TGTGCCAGCGCAGACCCGCCAGGGGAGCAGTACTTC CASADPPGEQYF TRBV11-3 - - TRBJ2-7
TGCAGCGTTGCAAGGGTTGGGTTGAACACTGAAGCTTTCTTT CSVARVGLNTEAFF TRBV29-1 - - TRBJ1-1
TGTGCCTGGGCCGAGACCTACGAGCAGTACTTC CAWAETYEQYF TRBV30 - - TRBJ2-7
TGTGCCAGCAGCTTACCGGCTCCCGGGGCCAACGTCCTGACTTTC CASSLPAPGANVLTF TRBV5-4 - - TRBJ2-6
TGTGCCAGCAGCTTAGTGCTAGCTGATACAGATACGCAGTATTTT CASSLVLADTDTQYF TRBV5-6 - - TRBJ2-3
TGTGCCAGCAGCCGCCTCGCGGGCGGGAGCACAGATACGCAGTATTTT CASSRLAGGSTDTQYF TRBV7-3 - - TRBJ2-3
TGCGCCAGCAGTGCCGGACGATTCCTCTCTGGAAACACCATATATTTT CASSAGRFLSGNTIYF TRBV10-1 - medium-sized TRBJ1-3
TGTGCCAGCAGCGGACAGGGGGCGGCCGGGGAGCTGTTTTTT CASSGQGAAGELFF TRBV9 TRBD1 - TRBJ2-2
TGTGCCAGCAGCTTAGAGGCAGCTAATTCACCCCTCCACTTT CASSLEAANSPLHF TRBV7-9 - - TRBJ1-6
TGTGCCAGCAGCAGGCCGAGGGGGAACACCGGGGAGCTGTTTTTT CASSRPRGNTGELFF TRBV21-1 - - TRBJ2-2
TGCGCCAGCAGCTCCCGGGACTCGAGCTACAATGAGCAGTTCTTC CASSSRDSSYNEQFF TRBV5-1 - - TRBJ2-1
TGTGCCACCGAGGGGAACACTGAAGCTTTCTTT CATEGNTEAFF TRBV10-3 - - TRBJ1-1
TGTGCCAGCAGGTCTACAGGGAGGGGCTACACCTTC CASRSTGRGYTF TRBV28 - - TRBJ1-2
TGCGCCAGCAATCAGGCAGAGCCGAATGAGCAGTTCTTC CASNQAEPNEQFF TRBV5-1 - - TRBJ2-1
TGTGCCAGCAGCAAAGTGCCCCGGGGTTCAACTAATGAAAAACTGTTTTTT CASSKVPRGSTNEKLFF TRBV21-1 - - TRBJ1-4
TGTGCCAGCAGCCCGAGGACAACGGGTGGGAAAAAAACTGAAGCTTTCTTT CASSPRTTGGKKTEAFF TRBV7-9 - - TRBJ1-1
TGCGCCAGCAGCCAAACGCCAGGGATCGGTGGCTACACCTTC CASSQTPGIGGYTF TRBV4-3 - - TRBJ1-2
TGCGCCAGCAGCTTGTATAGCGGCCACACAGATACGCAGTATTTT CASSLYSGHTDTQYF TRBV5-1 - - TRBJ2-3
TGCGCCAGCAGCTTGGCCGGGACAGGGTATCCCGGGGAGCTGTTTTTT CASSLAGTGYPGELFF TRBV5-1 TRBD1 - TRBJ2-2
TGTGCCAGCAGCCCTGGTAGAGGACAGGGTTTTGGTGAGCAGTTCTTC CASSPGRGQGFGEQFF TRBV21-1 - - TRBJ2-1
TGTGCCAGCAGTCCCGGACCCGTTCAAGAGACCCAGTACTTC CASSPGPVQETQYF TRBV27 - once TRBJ2-5
TGTGCCAGCAGTTTACAGGGTGCCAGGCAGCCCCAGCATTTT CASSLQGARQPQHF TRBV27 - - TRBJ1-5
TGTGCCAGCAGCCGGGACAGGGATTCACCCCTCCACTTT CASSRDRDSPLHF TRBV3-1/TRBV3-2 TRBD1 - TRBJ1-6
TGTGCCAGCAGTTTAGCTCTAGCGTCTTCCCTAGAGACCCAGTACTTC CASSLALASSLETQYF TRBV28 - - TRBJ2-5
TGTGCCAGCAGCTCCACCGAGCAGGGCCTTTTTTCACCCCTCCACTTT CASSSTEQGLFSPLHF TRBV7-9 - - TRBJ1-6
TGTGCCAGCTCAGCCCGACAGGGTGTCGACGAGCAGTACTTC CASSARQGVDEQYF TRBV18 TRBD1 - TRBJ2-7
TGTGCCAGCGGGGGACAGCTTAATTCACCCCTCCACTTT CASGGQLNSPLHF TRBV2 TRBD1 - TRBJ1-6
TGTGGCGTCGGGAGATGGAGGGAGGGGCAAGAGACCCAGTACTTC CGVGRWREGQETQYF TRBV6-5 TRBD2 - TRBJ2-5
TGTGCCAGCAGCTTAGTGCTAGCCCTGAACACCGGGGAGCTGTTTTTT CASSLVLALNTGELFF TRBV7-2 - - TRBJ2-2
TGTGCCACCAGTTCCCGAGGTTTGCCTGAGCAGTTCTTC CATSSRGLPEQFF TRBV24-1 - - TRBJ2-1
TGTGCCAGCAGCCAAGTGGGGCGCTATGGCTACACCTTC CASSQVGRYGYTF TRBV3-1/TRBV3-2 - - TRBJ1-2
TGTGCCATCAGTATACCAAACTATGGCTACACCTTC CAISIPNYGYTF TRBV10-3 - - TRBJ1-2
TGTGCCAGCTCACCACCCAGGACCTCTGGAAACACCATATATTTT CASSPPRTSGNTIYF TRBV18 - - TRBJ1-3
TGTGCCAGCTCACCAGTCAGACTACAGGGGGACTATGGCTACACCTTC CASSPVRLQGDYGYTF TRBV18 TRBD1 - TRBJ1-2
TGTGCCAGCAGCGTAGAAGCGGGAGCACCCTTCTGGGAGCAGTACTTC CASSVEAGAPFWEQYF TRBV9 TRBD2 - TRBJ2-7
TGCGCCAGCAGCCAAGTAACCCCCTCTGGAAACACCATATATTTT CASSQVTPSGNTIYF TRBV4-1 - - TRBJ1-3
TGCAGTGCTGGTGCCATCGCTGAGACCCAGTACTTC CSAGAIAETQYF TRBV20-1 - once TRBJ2-5
TGTGCCAGCAGCTTTGGAGGTTCCCGCTCACCCCTCCACTTT CASSFGGSRSPLHF TRBV7-9 - - TRBJ1-6
TGTGCCAGCAGCTTAGCGGAGGGCCTGGTGGCTCAGTACTTC CASSLAEGLVAQYF TRBV7-2 - - TRBJ2-5
TGTGCCAGCAGTCGCGACTCGAGCGGCTCCTACGAGCAGTACTTC CASSRDSSGSYEQYF TRBV7-3 - - TRBJ2-7
TGCAGCGTCCGGATCTCTGGAAACACCATATATTTT CSVRISGNTIYF TRBV29-1 - - TRBJ1-3
TGTGCCAGCAGTTCGCTCGACAGAGGTTTAACTTACGGGGCCAACGTCCTGACTTTC CASSSLDRGLTYGANVLTF TRBV28 - - TRBJ2-6
TGTGCCAGCAGTTTAGGACCTCTTCTCGGGGAGCTGTTTTTT CASSLGPLLGELFF TRBV28 - - TRBJ2-2
TGTGCCAGCAGCTTAGGTGGAACAGATACGCAGTATTTT CASSLGGTDTQYF TRBV13 - - TRBJ2-3
TGTGCCAGCAGCATGACAGCTAACTATGGCTACACCTTC CASSMTANYGYTF TRBV28 - - TRBJ1-2
TGTGCCTGGACCAGGGGATTTAATGAAAAACTGTTTTTT CAWTRGFNEKLFF TRBV30 - - TRBJ1-4
TGTGCCACCGGGGAGGAGGGACACAAGAACACCGGGGAGCTGTTTTTT CATGEEGHKNTGELFF TRBV5-8 - - TRBJ2-2
TGCGCCAGCAGCCAGAGGACAGGGGGCTTAGTGACTAATGAAAAACTGTTTTTT CASSQRTGGLVTNEKLFF TRBV4-3 TRBD1 - TRBJ1-4
TGCGCCAGCAGCTTGGATCGGTTCCTGTTGAACACTGAAGCTTTCTTT CASSLDRFLLNTEAFF TRBV5-1 - - TRBJ1-1
TGTGCCAGCAGCATAAACGTGGGACTAGCGTTCACAGATACGCAGTATTTT CASSINVGLAFTDTQYF TRBV11-2 TRBD2 - TRBJ2-3
TGTGCCAGCAGTCGCGAAGGGAGGGAGACCCAGTACTTC CASSREGRETQYF TRBV2 - - TRBJ2-5